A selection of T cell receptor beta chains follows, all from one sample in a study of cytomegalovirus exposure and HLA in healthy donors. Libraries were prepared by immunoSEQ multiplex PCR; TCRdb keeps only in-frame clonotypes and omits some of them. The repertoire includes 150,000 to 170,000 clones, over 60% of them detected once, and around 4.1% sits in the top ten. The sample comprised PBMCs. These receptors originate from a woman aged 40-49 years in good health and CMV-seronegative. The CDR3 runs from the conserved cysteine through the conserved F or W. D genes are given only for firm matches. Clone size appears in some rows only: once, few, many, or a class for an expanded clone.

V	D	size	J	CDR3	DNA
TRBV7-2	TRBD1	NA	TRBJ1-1	CASSDRDRATEAFF	TGTGCCAGCAGCGACCGGGACAGGGCCACTGAAGCTTTCTTT
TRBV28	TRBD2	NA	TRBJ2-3	CASSLVGGVAGGGTDTQYF	TGTGCCAGCAGTTTGGTTGGAGGTGTGGCGGGGGGAGGCACAGATACGCAGTATTTT
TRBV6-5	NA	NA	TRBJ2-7	CASSYSIAAYEQYF	TGTGCCAGCAGTTACTCGATAGCGGCCTACGAGCAGTACTTC
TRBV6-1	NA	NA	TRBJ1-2	CASPGRSFYGYTF	TGTGCCAGCCCGGGTCGGAGTTTCTATGGCTACACCTTC
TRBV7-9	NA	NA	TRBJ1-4	CASSSLPTGVFEKLFF	TGTGCCAGCAGCTCGCTACCGACAGGCGTTTTTGAAAAACTGTTTTTT
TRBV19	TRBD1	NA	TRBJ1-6	CASSIEDRNNSPLHF	TGTGCCAGTAGTATTGAGGACAGGAACAATTCACCCCTCCACTTT
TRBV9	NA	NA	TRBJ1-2	CASSVEAGIYGYTF	TGTGCCAGCAGCGTAGAGGCAGGGATCTATGGCTACACCTTC
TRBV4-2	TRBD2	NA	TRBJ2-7	CASSQGLAGGLYEQYF	TGTGCCAGCAGCCAAGGACTAGCGGGAGGTCTATACGAGCAGTACTTC
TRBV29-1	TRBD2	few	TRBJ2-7	CSVARGGSNYEQYF	TGCAGCGTCGCGAGGGGAGGGTCCAATTACGAGCAGTACTTC
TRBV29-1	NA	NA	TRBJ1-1	CSVEEPMNTEAFF	TGCAGCGTTGAGGAGCCCATGAACACTGAAGCTTTCTTT
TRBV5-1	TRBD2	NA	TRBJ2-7	CASSMGLAGGMSSYEQYF	TGCGCCAGCAGCATGGGACTAGCGGGAGGTATGTCCTCCTACGAGCAGTACTTC
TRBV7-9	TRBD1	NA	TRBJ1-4	CASSSGQGEVEKLFF	TGTGCCAGCAGCTCGGGACAGGGGGAAGTTGAAAAACTGTTTTTT
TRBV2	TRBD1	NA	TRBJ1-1	CASRTQGVRNTEAFF	TGTGCCAGCAGAACTCAGGGGGTACGGAACACTGAAGCTTTCTTT
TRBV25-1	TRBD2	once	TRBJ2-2	CASSDSAGVTGELFF	TGTGCCAGCAGTGATTCGGCGGGAGTCACCGGGGAGCTGTTTTTT
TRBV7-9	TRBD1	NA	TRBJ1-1	CASSQGQREAFF	TGTGCCAGCAGCCAGGGACAGCGTGAAGCTTTCTTT
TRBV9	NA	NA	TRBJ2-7	CASSVDPPGTGKTEQYF	TGTGCCAGCAGCGTAGACCCTCCCGGGACTGGGAAGACCGAGCAGTACTTC
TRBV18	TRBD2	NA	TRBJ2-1	CASSPKVASGGYEQFF	TGTGCCAGCTCACCAAAAGTGGCTAGCGGGGGTTATGAGCAGTTCTTC
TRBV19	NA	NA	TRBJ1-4	CASPEGVTNEKLFF	TGTGCCAGTCCGGAAGGGGTGACTAATGAAAAACTGTTTTTT
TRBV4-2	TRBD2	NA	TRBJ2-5	CASSQEGDYSQTQYF	TGTGCCAGCAGCCAAGAGGGGGACTACAGTCAGACCCAGTACTTC
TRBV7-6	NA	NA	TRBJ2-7	CASSPAGSSYEQYF	TGTGCCAGCTCCCCCGCCGGGAGCTCCTACGAGCAGTACTTC
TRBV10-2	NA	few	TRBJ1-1	CASSDGGYTEAFF	TGCGCCAGCAGTGACGGAGGGTACACTGAAGCTTTCTTT
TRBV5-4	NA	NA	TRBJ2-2	CASSLAWRAGPTGELFF	TGTGCCAGCAGCTTGGCCTGGCGCGCGGGACCCACCGGGGAGCTGTTTTTT
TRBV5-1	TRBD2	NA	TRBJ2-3	CASSLAGGLSTDTQYF	TGCGCCAGCAGCTTAGCGGGAGGGTTAAGCACAGATACGCAGTATTTT
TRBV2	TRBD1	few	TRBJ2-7	CASSRGQRSSSF	TGTGCCAGCAGCCGGGGACAGAGGTCCTCCTCCTTC
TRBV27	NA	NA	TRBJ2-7	CASSPPDTSYEQYF	TGTGCCAGCAGCCCACCCGACACTTCCTACGAGCAGTACTTC
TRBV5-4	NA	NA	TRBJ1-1	CASSLGGAGNTEAFF	TGTGCCAGCAGCTTGGGGGGCGCCGGGAACACTGAAGCTTTCTTT
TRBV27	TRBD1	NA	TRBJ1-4	CASSFFWTGSEKLFF	TGTGCCAGCAGTTTTTTCTGGACAGGGAGCGAAAAACTGTTTTTT
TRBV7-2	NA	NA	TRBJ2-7	CASSQASYEQYF	TGTGCCAGCAGCCAAGCAAGTTACGAGCAGTACTTC
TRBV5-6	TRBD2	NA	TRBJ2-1	CASSLGGGSYNEQFF	TGTGCCAGCAGCTTGGGGGGAGGGTCCTACAATGAGCAGTTCTTC
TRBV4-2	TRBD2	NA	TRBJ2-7	CASSRLADSYEQYF	TGTGCCAGCAGCCGACTAGCGGATTCCTACGAGCAGTACTTC
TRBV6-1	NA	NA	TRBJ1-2	CASRRAVIDGYTF	TGTGCCAGCAGGAGGGCAGTTATCGATGGCTACACCTTC
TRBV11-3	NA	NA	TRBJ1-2	CASSPSRDTDGYTF	TGTGCCAGCAGTCCCTCCCGGGACACCGATGGCTACACCTTC
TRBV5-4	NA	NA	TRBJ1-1	CASSEDSLNTEAFF	TGTGCCAGCAGCGAGGACAGTTTGAACACTGAAGCTTTCTTT
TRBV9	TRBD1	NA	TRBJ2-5	CASSAGTGLQETQYF	TGTGCCAGCAGCGCCGGGACAGGGCTCCAAGAGACCCAGTACTTC
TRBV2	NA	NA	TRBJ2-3	CASAPRTDTQYF	TGTGCCAGTGCCCCTCGGACAGATACGCAGTATTTT
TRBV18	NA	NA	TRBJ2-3	CASSLDEVETQYF	TGTGCCAGCTCACTAGACGAGGTGGAGACGCAGTATTTT
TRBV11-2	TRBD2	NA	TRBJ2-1	CASRLAGGGYEQFF	TGTGCCAGCAGACTAGCGGGAGGGGGATATGAGCAGTTCTTC
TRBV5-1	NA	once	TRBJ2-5	CASSLGQAGVETQYF	TGCGCCAGCAGCTTGGGCCAGGCAGGGGTGGAGACCCAGTACTTC
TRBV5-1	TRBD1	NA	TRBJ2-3	CASSPRTGGLTDTQYF	TGCGCCAGCAGCCCCCGGACAGGGGGACTCACAGATACGCAGTATTTT
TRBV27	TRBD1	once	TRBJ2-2	CASSSLPGQGTGELFF	TGTGCCAGCAGTTCCTTACCGGGACAGGGGACCGGGGAGCTGTTTTTT
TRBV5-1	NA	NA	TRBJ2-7	CASSLEVEPGTYEQYF	TGCGCCAGCAGCTTGGAGGTGGAACCCGGGACCTACGAGCAGTACTTC
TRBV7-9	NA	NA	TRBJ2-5	CASSLTGLATQYF	TGTGCCAGCAGCTTGACAGGTTTGGCGACCCAGTACTTC
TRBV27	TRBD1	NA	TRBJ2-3	CASSSLGQGSTDTQYF	TGTGCCAGCAGTTCCCTGGGACAGGGAAGCACAGATACGCAGTATTTT
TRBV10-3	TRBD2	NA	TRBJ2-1	CACGREQDYNEQFF	TGTGCTTGTGGGCGGGAGCAAGACTACAATGAGCAGTTCTTC
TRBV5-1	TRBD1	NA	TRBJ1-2	CASSAGQGAHGYTF	TGCGCCAGCAGCGCCGGACAGGGGGCACATGGCTACACCTTC
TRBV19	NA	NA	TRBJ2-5	CASNGGGHQETQYF	TGTGCCAGTAATGGGGGGGGGCATCAAGAGACCCAGTACTTC
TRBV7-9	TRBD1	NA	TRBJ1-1	CASSVDRGLGGTEAFF	TGTGCCAGCAGCGTCGACAGGGGGTTAGGGGGCACTGAAGCTTTCTTT
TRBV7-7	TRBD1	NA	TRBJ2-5	CASSYNRGPGETQYF	TGTGCTAGCAGTTACAACAGGGGGCCGGGTGAGACCCAGTACTTC
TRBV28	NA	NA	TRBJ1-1	CASTSTGTEAFF	TGTGCCAGCACCTCAACCGGGACAGAAGCTTTCTTT
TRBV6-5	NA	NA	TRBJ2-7	CASKQAYEQYF	TGTGCCAGCAAACAGGCCTACGAGCAGTACTTC
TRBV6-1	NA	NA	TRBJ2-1	CASSDFNEQFF	TGTGCCAGCAGTGACTTCAATGAGCAGTTCTTC
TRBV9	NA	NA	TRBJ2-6	CASSLSGGSSGANVLTF	TGTGCCAGCAGCCTCTCAGGGGGGAGCTCTGGGGCCAACGTCCTGACTTTC
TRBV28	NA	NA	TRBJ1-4	CASGGFPNEKLFF	TGTGCCAGCGGAGGGTTCCCTAATGAAAAACTGTTTTTT